This T cell receptor (beta chain) was sequenced in a study of T cell repertoires in cytomegalovirus infection. This CDR3 contains 13 residues. The germline V gene encodes CDR1 MDHEN and CDR2 SYDVKM. Trimming pared 5 bases from V and 10 bases from J, leaving 12 bases between. TCRdb recomputed calls from the reads with MiXCR, one row per CDR3 protein. This table has roughly 760,000 distinct CDR3 sequences, 35% to 45% appearing once. What was sequenced was PBMCs. This TCR derives from a human donor in good health (CMV status not recorded). Some clones in this sample may be carry-over from other donors' samples. The chain carries TRBV28 and TRBJ1-6, with TRBD1 as a possible D gene (5 bases). CDR3 region: CASSPRDGSPLHF. CDR3 DNA sequence: TGTGCCAGCAGTCCTCGGGACGGCTCACCCCTCCACTTT. The whole variable domain, filled in from reference TRBV28 and TRBJ1-6, reads DVKVTQSSRYLVKRTGEKVFLECVQDMDHENMFWYRQDPGLGLRLIYFSYDVKMKEKGDIPEGYSVSREKKERFSLILESASTNQTSMYLCASSPRDGSPLHFGNGTRLTVT.